A single sample is the source of the 24 T cell receptor beta chains below, sequenced in a study of monozygotic twins with inflammatory bowel disease. Following a re-call of the 5' RACE reads, TCRdb has one entry per CDR3 protein and lacks DNA. Its table records 140,000 to 150,000 distinct CDR3 sequences. Source material: blood. All receptors come from a human donor with ulcerative colitis or Crohn's disease, or a healthy co-twin of an affected twin (not recorded which).

The chain has TRBV18 and TRBJ2-3; TCRdb designates TRBD2, a call that cannot be tested without DNA. This CDR3 is 16 amino acids long. Germline V CDR1 and CDR2: KGHSH, LQKENI. The CDR3 is CASSLGLAGAADTQYF. Variable domain in full (rest from reference TRBV18 and TRBJ2-3): NAGVMQNPRHLVRRRGQEARLRCSPMKGHSHVYWYRQLPEEGLKFMVYLQKENIIDESGMPKERFSAEFPKEGPSILRIQQVVRGDSAAYFCASSLGLAGAADTQYFGPGTRLTVL.

This chain connects TRBV28 to TRBJ1-1. The CDR3 spans 14 residues. Germline CDR1 reads MDHEN; CDR2 reads SYDVKM. CDR3 region: CASRNSYMNTEAFF.

This sequence joins TRBV20-1 and TRBJ2-1; TCRdb indicates TRBD2, and absent DNA this call remains unverified. This CDR3 spans 14 amino acids. The germline V gene has CDR1 DFQATT and CDR2 SNEGSKA (reference sequence). The CDR3 loop is CSARQASGTLEQFF.

The chain combines TRBV3-1 with TRBJ2-1; TCRdb's D call, TRBD2, is unchecked because there is no DNA. This CDR3 contains 17 residues. CDR1 and CDR2 (germline): LGHDT, YNNKEL (reference sequence). CDR3 residues: CASSRPPRDWRINEQFF.

V and J are TRBV5-1 and TRBJ2-1; TCRdb's D gene call, TRBD1, goes unchecked for lack of DNA. CDR3 size: 14 residues. In germline, CDR1 is SGHRS, CDR2 YFSETQ. The CDR3 sequence is CASSWGTANNEQFF.

This chain connects TRBV28 to TRBJ1-5. This CDR3 has 14 amino acids. CDR1 MDHEN and CDR2 SYDVKM come from the germline V gene. The CDR3: CASSLNLGNQPQHF.

V usage is TRBV5-1 and J usage is TRBJ1-4. The germline V gene has CDR1 SGHRS and CDR2 YFSETQ. There are 15 residues in the CDR3. The CDR3 loop reads CASSLITGTNEKLFF.

V is TRBV20-1 and J is TRBJ2-1. CDR3 size: 15 residues. Per the germline V gene, CDR1 is DFQATT and CDR2 is SNEGSKA (reference sequence). This chain's CDR3 is CSAVDAGISYNEQFF.

The CDR3 reads CASSGLAGSTDTQYF. The chain is built from TRBV6-1 and TRBJ2-3; as DNA is missing, the TRBD2 call by TCRdb cannot be tested. The CDR3 runs to 15 residues. Germline assignment: CDR1 MNHNS and CDR2 SASEGT.

The V and J genes are TRBV5-1 and TRBJ2-7; TCRdb's D gene call, TRBD1, goes unchecked for lack of DNA. CDR1 SGHRS and CDR2 YFSETQ come from the germline V gene. The CDR3 is made up of 13 amino acids. The CDR3 sequence: CASSSVGGNEQYF.

The V call is TRBV15, the J call TRBJ2-1; TCRdb lists TRBD2, though no DNA is available to test this call. Germline V lookup: CDR1 LNHNV, CDR2 YYDKDF (reference sequence). The CDR3 runs to 17 residues. Here the CDR3 reads CATSRDTEREDKNEQFF.

This chain joins TRBV6-1 and TRBJ1-1; absent DNA, TCRdb's TRBD1 call cannot be checked. The CDR3 is 13 amino acids. Germline V gene data show CDR1 as MNHNS and CDR2 as SASEGT. The CDR3 sequence is CASRGTVNTEAFF.

The chain employs TRBV18 and TRBJ1-3. CDR1 is KGHSH and CDR2 is LQKENI in the germline V gene. The CDR3 consists of 16 residues. CDR3 sequence: CASSLEGTTGGNTIYF.

J is TRBJ1-1 and V is TRBV20-1. This CDR3 is built from 13 residues. CDR1 and CDR2 from the germline V gene are DFQATT and SNEGSKA (reference sequence). The CDR3 sequence is CSALQATNPEAFF.

This sequence joins TRBV5-4 and TRBJ2-7; lacking DNA, the TRBD2 call made by TCRdb goes unchecked. The germline V gene has CDR1 SGHNT and CDR2 YYREEE (reference sequence). This CDR3 has 13 residues. The CDR3 is CASSPSGSYEQYF.

V and J are TRBV29-1 and TRBJ1-4; TCRdb names TRBD1, which stays unverified in the absence of DNA. Germline V gene data show CDR1 as SQVTM and CDR2 as ANQGSEA. This CDR3 is 12 amino acids long. Here the CDR3 reads CSVVGAEEKLFF.

This chain's CDR3 is CASSLAGIYEQYF. The rearrangement uses TRBV7-2 and TRBJ2-7. Per the germline V gene, CDR1 is SGHTA and CDR2 is FQGNSA. CDR3 length equals 13 residues.

The genes are TRBV30 and TRBJ1-2; TCRdb reports TRBD1, a call that lacks DNA to check it against. The germline V gene encodes CDR1 GTSNPN and CDR2 SVGIG (reference sequence). This CDR3 has 15 residues. The CDR3 sequence: CAWSVLGQSYRGYTF.

The chain is built from TRBV28 and TRBJ1-5; the D call from TCRdb, TRBD1, cannot be confirmed without DNA. The CDR3 sequence is 18 residues long. From germline, CDR1 is MDHEN and CDR2 SYDVKM. This chain's CDR3 is CASSLFVRGSYSNQPQHF.

This sequence joins TRBV5-4 and TRBJ2-7; TCRdb designates TRBD1, a call that cannot be tested without DNA. This CDR3 has 18 residues. Germline V gene lookup returns CDR1 SGHNT and CDR2 YYREEE (reference sequence). CDR3 loop: CASSLALSVGRISYEQYF.

The chain uses TRBV14 and TRBJ2-1; TCRdb lists TRBD1, though no DNA is available to test this call. The CDR3 sequence is 14 residues long. The germline gives CDR1 SGHDN, CDR2 FVKESK. CDR3 sequence reads: CASSQDMGDNEQFF.

This CDR3 reads CASSETTAAIRDSPLHF. This chain links TRBV25-1 with TRBJ1-6; TCRdb picks TRBD1, but there is no DNA to check that call. This CDR3 spans 17 amino acids. CDR1 is MGHDK, CDR2 SYGVNS, per germline.

V usage is TRBV6-2 or TRBV6-3 and J usage is TRBJ2-3; TCRdb's assignment of TRBD1 cannot be checked, as there is no DNA. The CDR3 length is 15 residues. The germline gives CDR1 MNHEY, CDR2 SVGEGT. The CDR3 region is CASSSRGADRDTQYF.

The chain employs TRBV27 and TRBJ1-2; TCRdb's D gene call, TRBD1, goes unchecked for lack of DNA. In germline, CDR1 is MNHEY, CDR2 SMNVEV (reference sequence). The CDR3 spans 12 residues. This CDR3 reads CASLGTGYGYTF.